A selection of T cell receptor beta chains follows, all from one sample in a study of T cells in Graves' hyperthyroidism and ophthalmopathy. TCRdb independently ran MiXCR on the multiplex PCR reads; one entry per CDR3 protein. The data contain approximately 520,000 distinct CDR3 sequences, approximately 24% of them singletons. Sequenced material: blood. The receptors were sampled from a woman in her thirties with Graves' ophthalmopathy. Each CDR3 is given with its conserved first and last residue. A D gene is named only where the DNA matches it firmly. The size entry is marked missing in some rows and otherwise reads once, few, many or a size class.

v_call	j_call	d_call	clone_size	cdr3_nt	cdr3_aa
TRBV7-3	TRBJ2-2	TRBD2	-	TGTGCCAGCAGCCCCCTAGCGGGGAGTTTAAACACCGGGGAGCTGTTTTTT	CASSPLAGSLNTGELFF
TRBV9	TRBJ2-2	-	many	TGTGCCAGCAGCGTAGATGGGTTAGGCACCGGGGAGCTGTTTTTT	CASSVDGLGTGELFF
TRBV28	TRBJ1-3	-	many	TGTGCCAGCAGCGGGCTCTCTGGAAACACCATATATTTT	CASSGLSGNTIYF
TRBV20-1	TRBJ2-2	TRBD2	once	TGCAGTGCCCCACATAGCGGGAGGGGGAACACCGGGGAGCTGTTTTTT	CSAPHSGRGNTGELFF
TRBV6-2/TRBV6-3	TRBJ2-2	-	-	TGTGCCAGCAGTTACTCGTCTGCCGGCAACGCCGGGGAGCTGTTTTTT	CASSYSSAGNAGELFF
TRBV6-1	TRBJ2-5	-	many	TGTGCCAGCAGTATAATTCGGGCGGAGACCCAGTACTTC	CASSIIRAETQYF
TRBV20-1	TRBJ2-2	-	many	TGCAGTGCTAGAGTAGTAGGGGACACCGGGGAGCTGTTTTTT	CSARVVGDTGELFF
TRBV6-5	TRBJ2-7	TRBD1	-	TGTGCCAGCGTTTATTACAGGGACAGCCCTCGGGAGCAGTACTTC	CASVYYRDSPREQYF
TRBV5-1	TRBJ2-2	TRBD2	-	TGCGCCAGCAGCCCACTAGCGGGGGGGACTTCGTCCGGGGAGCTGTTTTTT	CASSPLAGGTSSGELFF
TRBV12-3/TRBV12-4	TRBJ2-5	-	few	TGTGCCAGCACCCTAAGTTCGGGCGGGGAGACCCAGTACTTC	CASTLSSGGETQYF
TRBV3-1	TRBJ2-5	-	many	TGTGCCAGCAGCCGAAGAAAGGGAGAGGGCTGGGAGACCCAGTACTTC	CASSRRKGEGWETQYF
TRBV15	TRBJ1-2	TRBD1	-	TGTGCCACCAGCAGAGACGGGACAGGGTATGGCTACACCTTC	CATSRDGTGYGYTF
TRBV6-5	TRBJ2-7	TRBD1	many	TGTGCCAGCAGAGGGACAGGGGGCAAGTACGAGCAGTACTTC	CASRGTGGKYEQYF
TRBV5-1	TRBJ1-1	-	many	TGCGCCAGCAGCTTGGGCCCCTCGGGGGCGAACACTGAAGCTTTCTTT	CASSLGPSGANTEAFF
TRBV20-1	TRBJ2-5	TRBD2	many	TGCAGTGCTAGTGGCGGGGGGCCGGAGACCCAGTACTTC	CSASGGGPETQYF
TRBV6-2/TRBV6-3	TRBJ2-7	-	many	TGTGCCAGCAGTCACTCTTGGGCCGGAAGCTACGAGCAGTACTTC	CASSHSWAGSYEQYF
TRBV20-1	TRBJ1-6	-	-	TGCAGTGCTTTCGGGACCGCCAACTATAATTCACCCCGCCACTTT	CSAFGTANYNSPRHF
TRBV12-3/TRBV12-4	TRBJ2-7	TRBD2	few	TGTGCCAGCAGTTTATGGGGTAGCGGGGGGGCCCGCGAGCAGTACTTC	CASSLWGSGGAREQYF
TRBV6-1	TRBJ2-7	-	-	TGTGCCAGCAGCCTTGGACGATCAGCCTACGAGCAGTACTTC	CASSLGRSAYEQYF
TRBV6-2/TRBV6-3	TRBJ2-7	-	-	TGTGCCAGCAGTTACTCGCTGGGCGGCTACGATCAGTACTTC	CASSYSLGGYDQYF
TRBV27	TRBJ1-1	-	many	TGTGCCAGCAGTTTAGAGGGGGGCGTGAACACTGAAGCTTTCTTT	CASSLEGGVNTEAFF